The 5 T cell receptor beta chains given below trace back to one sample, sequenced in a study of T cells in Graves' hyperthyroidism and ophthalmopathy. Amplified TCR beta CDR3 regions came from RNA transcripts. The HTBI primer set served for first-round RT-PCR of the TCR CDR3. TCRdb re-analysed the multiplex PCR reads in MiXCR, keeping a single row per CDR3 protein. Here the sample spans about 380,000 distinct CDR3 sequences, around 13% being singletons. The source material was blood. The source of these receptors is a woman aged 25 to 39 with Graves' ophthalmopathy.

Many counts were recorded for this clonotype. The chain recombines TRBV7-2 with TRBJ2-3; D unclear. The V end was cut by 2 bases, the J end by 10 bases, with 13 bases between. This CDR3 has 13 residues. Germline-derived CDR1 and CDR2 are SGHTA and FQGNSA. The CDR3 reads CASSLFHSDPQYF. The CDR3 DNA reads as TGTGCCAGCAGCTTATTTCACTCCGACCCGCAGTATTTT.

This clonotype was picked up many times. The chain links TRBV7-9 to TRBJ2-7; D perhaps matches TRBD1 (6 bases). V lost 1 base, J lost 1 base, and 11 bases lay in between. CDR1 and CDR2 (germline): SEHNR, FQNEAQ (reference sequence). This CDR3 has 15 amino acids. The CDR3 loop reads CASSLVRGWSYEQYF. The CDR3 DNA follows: TGTGCCAGCAGCTTAGTAAGGGGGTGGTCCTACGAGCAGTACTTC.

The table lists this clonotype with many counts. CDR3 sequence: CASSPGQGVGNEQFF. The CDR3 DNA follows: TGTGCCAGCAGCCCGGGACAGGGGGTCGGCAATGAGCAGTTCTTC. The V and J genes are TRBV7-6 and TRBJ2-1; 11 bases are shared with TRBD1. This CDR3 has 15 amino acids. J gave up 6 bases and V 5 bases, and 6 bases lay outside the gene matches. CDR1 is SGHVS, CDR2 FNYEAQ, per germline.

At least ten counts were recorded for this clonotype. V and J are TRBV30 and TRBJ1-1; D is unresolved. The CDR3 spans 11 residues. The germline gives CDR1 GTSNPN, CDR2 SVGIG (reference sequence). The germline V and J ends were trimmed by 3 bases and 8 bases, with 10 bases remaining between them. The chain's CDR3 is CAWSIKSEAFF. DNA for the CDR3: TGTGCCTGGAGCATAAAATCAGAAGCTTTCTTT.

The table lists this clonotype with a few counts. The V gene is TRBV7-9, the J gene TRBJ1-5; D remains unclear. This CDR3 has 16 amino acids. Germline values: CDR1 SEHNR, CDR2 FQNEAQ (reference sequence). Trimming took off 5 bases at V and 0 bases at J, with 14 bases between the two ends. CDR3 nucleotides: TGTGCCAGCAGCCCCCGGGGTGCGGGTAGCAATCAGCCCCAGCATTTT. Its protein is CASSPRGAGSNQPQHF. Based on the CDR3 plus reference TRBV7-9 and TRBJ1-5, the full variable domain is DTGVSQNPRHKITKRGQNVTFRCDPISEHNRLYWYRQTLGQGPEFLTYFQNEAQLEKSRLLSDRFSAERPKGSFSTLEIQRTEQGDSAMYLCASSPRGAGSNQPQHFGDGTRLSIL.